This T cell receptor (beta chain) was obtained from a study of T cell responses to AZD1222 COVID-19 vaccine. Study outcomes and limitations: Spike-specific TCR breadth and depth both grew after two AZD1222 doses. The number of AZD1222 recipients seropositive at baseline was only six. The donor cohort was predominantly white British with a female majority, and clonal diversity may have been underestimated.

The assay was immunoSEQ multiplex PCR, and TCRdb's table has in-frame clones only and misses some. The sample includes fewer than 130,000 clones, around 93% seen only once; the top ten take 2.9%. On this clone itself: Its target is not known.

The source material was peripheral blood, sampled 28 days after the second AZD1222 dose. The sequence was obtained from an adult who received the AZD1222 COVID-19 vaccine.

CDR3 nucleotides: TGTGCCAGTGTTGGAATCGGGGAGGTCGGCTACACCTTC. Translation: CASVGIGEVGYTF. The rearrangement links TRBV7-2 to TRBJ1-2; D remains ambiguous. This CDR3 spans 13 amino acids. Looked up from germline, CDR1 is SGHTA and CDR2 is FQGNSA. V lost 9 bases and J lost 8, with 19 bases in between.